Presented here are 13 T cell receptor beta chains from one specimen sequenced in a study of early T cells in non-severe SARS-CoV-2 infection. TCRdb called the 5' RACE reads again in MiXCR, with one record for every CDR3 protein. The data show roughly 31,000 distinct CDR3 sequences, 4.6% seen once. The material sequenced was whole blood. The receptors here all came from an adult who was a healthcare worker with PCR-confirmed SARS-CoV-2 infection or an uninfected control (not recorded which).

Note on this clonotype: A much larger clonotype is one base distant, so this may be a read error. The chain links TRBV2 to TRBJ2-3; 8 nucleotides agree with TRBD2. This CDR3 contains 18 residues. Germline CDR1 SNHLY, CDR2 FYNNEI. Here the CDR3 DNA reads TGTGCCAACAGTGTCTGGGACCTAGCGGGCATTAGCACAGATACGCAGTATTTT. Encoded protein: CANSVWDLAGISTDTQYF. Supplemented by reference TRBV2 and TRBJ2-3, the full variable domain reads EPEVTQTPSHQVTQMGQEVILRCVPISNHLYFYWYRQILGQKVEFLVSFYNNEISEKSEIFDDQFSVERPDGSNFTLKIRSTKLEDSAMYFCANSVWDLAGISTDTQYFGPGTRLTVL.

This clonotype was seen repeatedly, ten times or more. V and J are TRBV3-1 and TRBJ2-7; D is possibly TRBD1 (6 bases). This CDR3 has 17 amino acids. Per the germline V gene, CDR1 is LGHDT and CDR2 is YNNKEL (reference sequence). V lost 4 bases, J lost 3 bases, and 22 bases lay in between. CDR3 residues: CASSPPLSRDNHYEQYF. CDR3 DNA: TGTGCCAGCAGCCCCCCTTTGTCCCGGGACAACCACTACGAGCAGTACTTC.

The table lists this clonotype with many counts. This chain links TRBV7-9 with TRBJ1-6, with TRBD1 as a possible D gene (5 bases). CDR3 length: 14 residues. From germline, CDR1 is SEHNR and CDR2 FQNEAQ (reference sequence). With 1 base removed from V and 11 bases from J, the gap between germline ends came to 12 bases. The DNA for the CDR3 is TGTGCCAGCAGCTTAGAACAAGGGACGGCACCCCTCCACTTT. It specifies CASSLEQGTAPLHF. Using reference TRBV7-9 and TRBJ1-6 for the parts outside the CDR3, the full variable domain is DTGVSQNPRHKITKRGQNVTFRCDPISEHNRLYWYRQTLGQGPEFLTYFQNEAQLEKSRLLSDRFSAERPKGSFSTLEIQRTEQGDSAMYLCASSLEQGTAPLHFGNGTRLTVT.

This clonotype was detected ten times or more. The chain's CDR3 is CASEAGGNQPQHF. The CDR3 DNA is TGTGCCAGCGAGGCAGGGGGCAATCAGCCCCAGCATTTT. V and J are TRBV2 and TRBJ1-5; possible D gene TRBD1, 6 bases. Germline CDR1 SNHLY, CDR2 FYNNEI. V dropped 8 bases and J dropped 2 bases, with 10 bases sitting between them. This CDR3 is built from 13 residues.

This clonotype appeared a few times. CDR3 bases: TGTGCCAGCTCACCCGGGACTAGCGGCTACAATGAGCAGTTCTTC. This encodes CASSPGTSGYNEQFF. V usage is TRBV18 and J usage is TRBJ2-1; 11 bases are shared with TRBD2. This CDR3 has 15 amino acids. The J segment lost 3 bases and the V segment lost 3 bases, leaving 1 base of the junction unmatched. Germline lookup yields CDR1 KGHSH and CDR2 LQKENI.

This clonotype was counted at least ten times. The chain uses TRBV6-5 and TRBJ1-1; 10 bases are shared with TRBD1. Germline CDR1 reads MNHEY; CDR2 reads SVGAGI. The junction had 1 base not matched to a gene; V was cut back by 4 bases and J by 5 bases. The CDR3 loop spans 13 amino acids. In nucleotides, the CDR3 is TGTGCCAGCAGTTTGGACAGGGGGACTGAAGCTTTCTTT. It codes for CASSLDRGTEAFF.

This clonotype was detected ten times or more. This CDR3 is CASSTTVEKLFF. The CDR3 region has the DNA TGTGCCAGCAGCACCACAGTTGAAAAACTGTTTTTT. The V and J genes are TRBV11-2 and TRBJ1-4; D unresolved. CDR3 length equals 12 residues. Trimming took off 5 bases at V and 7 bases at J, with 8 bases between the two ends. The germline V gene encodes CDR1 SGHAT and CDR2 FQNNGV.

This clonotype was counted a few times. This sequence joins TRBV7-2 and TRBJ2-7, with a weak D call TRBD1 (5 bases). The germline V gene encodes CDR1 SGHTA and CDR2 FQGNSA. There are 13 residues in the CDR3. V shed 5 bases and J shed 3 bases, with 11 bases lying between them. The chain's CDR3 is CASSGAGIYEQYF. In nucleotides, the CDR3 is TGTGCCAGCAGCGGCGCAGGGATCTACGAGCAGTACTTC.

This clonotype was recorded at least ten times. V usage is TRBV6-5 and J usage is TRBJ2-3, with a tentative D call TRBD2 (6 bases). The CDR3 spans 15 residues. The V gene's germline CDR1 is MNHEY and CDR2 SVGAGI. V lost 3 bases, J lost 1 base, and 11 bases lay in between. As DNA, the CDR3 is TGTGCCAGCAGTTATCAGTCTAGCGGCACAGATACGCAGTATTTT. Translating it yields CASSYQSSGTDTQYF.

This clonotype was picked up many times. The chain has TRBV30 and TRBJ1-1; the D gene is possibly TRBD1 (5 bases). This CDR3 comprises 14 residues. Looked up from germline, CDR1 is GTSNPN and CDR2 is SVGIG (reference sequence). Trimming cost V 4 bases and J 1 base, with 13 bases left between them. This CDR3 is CAWTDWQGNTEAFF. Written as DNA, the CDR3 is TGTGCCTGGACCGACTGGCAGGGGAACACTGAAGCTTTCTTT.

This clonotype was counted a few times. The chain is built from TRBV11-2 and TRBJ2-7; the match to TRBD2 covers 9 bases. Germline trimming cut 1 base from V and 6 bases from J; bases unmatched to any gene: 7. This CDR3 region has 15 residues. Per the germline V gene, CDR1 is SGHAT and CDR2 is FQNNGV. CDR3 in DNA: TGTGCCAGCAGCTTAGCTAGCGGGAAGGTCAGCGAGCAGTACTTC. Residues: CASSLASGKVSEQYF.

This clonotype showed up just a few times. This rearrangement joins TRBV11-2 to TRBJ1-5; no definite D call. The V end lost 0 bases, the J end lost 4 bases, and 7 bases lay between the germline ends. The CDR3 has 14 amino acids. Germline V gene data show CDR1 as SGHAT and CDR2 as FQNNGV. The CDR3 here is CASSLDRGNQPQHF. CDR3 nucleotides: TGTGCCAGCAGCTTAGATCGTGGGAATCAGCCCCAGCATTTT.

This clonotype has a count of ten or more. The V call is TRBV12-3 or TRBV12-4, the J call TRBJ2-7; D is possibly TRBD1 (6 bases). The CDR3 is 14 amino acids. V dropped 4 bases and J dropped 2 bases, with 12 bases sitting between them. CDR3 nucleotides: TGTGCCAGCAGTTGGGCAGGGGCCACCTACGAGCAGTACTTC. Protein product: CASSWAGATYEQYF.